This T cell receptor (beta chain) was found in a study of STAT3 mutations in large granular lymphocyte leukemia. Whole-study results and caveats: At least one immunodominant TCR beta clonotype appeared in every T-cell large granular lymphocyte leukemia patient. Sampling intervals varied between patients and samples.

The protocol was immunoSEQ multiplex PCR, while the TCRdb copy is restricted to in-frame clones and leaves out a portion. The data contain more than 2,000 clones, 49% of them singletons. This clone occurred a few times. What it binds is unknown. The sequenced material came from peripheral blood mononuclear cells. The clonotype comes from a man aged 55-75 years with T-cell large granular lymphocyte leukemia. Some clones in this sample may be carry-over from other donors' samples.

The CDR3 bases are TGTGCTAGTGTCGACAGGGGGCCCCGCTATGGCTACACCTTC. Translation gives CASVDRGPRYGYTF. The genes are TRBV12-5 and TRBJ1-2, with 10 bases aligning to TRBD1. V lost 7 bases and J lost 4; bases outside the gene matches: 6. This CDR3 has 14 residues. The germline V gene encodes CDR1 LGHNT and CDR2 FRNRAP.